This passage covers 8 T cell receptor beta chains from one sample sequenced in a study of T cell responses to AZD1222 COVID-19 vaccine. The assay was immunoSEQ multiplex PCR, and TCRdb's table has in-frame clones only and misses some. Of about 110,000 clones in the sample, around nine tenths were seen once. The material was peripheral blood, obtained on day 0 of MenACWY control vaccination. The receptors were sampled from an adult in good health.

The chain has TRBV2 and TRBJ2-5, with 9 bases lining up with TRBD2. V lost 6 bases and J lost 4; bases outside the gene matches: 9. This CDR3 contains 15 residues. Germline values: CDR1 SNHLY, CDR2 FYNNEI. The CDR3 coding sequence is TGTGCCAGCAGGCCTTTAGCGGGGGCTGGAGAGACCCAGTACTTC. It specifies CASRPLAGAGETQYF.

CDR3 DNA: TGTGCCAGCAGCTCTTCGGGACGGATCTACGAGCAGTACTTC. It specifies CASSSSGRIYEQYF. The chain links TRBV7-2 to TRBJ2-7; tentatively, D is TRBD1 or TRBD2 (5 bases each). The CDR3 is made up of 14 amino acids. Trimming took off 4 bases at V and 3 bases at J, with 13 bases between the two ends. The V gene's germline CDR1 is SGHTA and CDR2 FQGNSA.

The chain links TRBV12-3 or TRBV12-4 to TRBJ1-5, with D unresolved. Trimming left V 3 bases short and J 4 bases short, with 7 bases between. CDR3 size: 13 residues. CDR3 in DNA: TGTGCCAGCAGTTTCAGCGATAATCAGCCCCAGCATTTT. Its protein product is CASSFSDNQPQHF.

The table lists this clone with a count of one. The DNA for the CDR3 is TGTGCCAGCCGGGGGCAGGGGGTTTGGAGCTCCTATAATTCACCCCTCCACTTT. As protein: CASRGQGVWSSYNSPLHF. The J gene is TRBJ1-6, the V gene TRBV21-1; TRBD1 was called by the table and not checked on the DNA. TRBV21-1 is a pseudogene. The CDR3 runs 18 residues.

V usage is TRBV19 and J usage is TRBJ1-2, with D perhaps matching TRBD1 (6 bases). The CDR3 runs to 14 residues. Trimming took 4 bases from V and 4 from J, leaving 13 bases between them. CDR1 is LNHDA, CDR2 SQIVND, per germline (reference sequence). The CDR3 sequence: CASSTAGVGYGYTF. The DNA for the CDR3 is TGTGCCAGTAGTACCGCAGGGGTTGGCTATGGCTACACCTTC.

The V call is TRBV7-8, the J call TRBJ2-6; no firm D call. There are 13 residues in the CDR3. From germline, CDR1 is SGHVS and CDR2 FQNEAQ. Trimming cost V 5 bases and J 3 bases, with 5 bases left between them. This CDR3 reads CASSPFGANVLTF. The DNA for the CDR3 is TGTGCCAGCAGCCCCTTTGGGGCCAACGTCCTGACTTTC.

This chain joins TRBV6-5 and TRBJ2-7; D might be TRBD2 (5 bases). Deletions cut 2 bases from V and 7 bases from J, with 9 bases between. The length of the CDR3 is 12 residues. Germline V gene lookup returns CDR1 MNHEY and CDR2 SVGAGI. This CDR3 reads CASSYGRGEQYF. The CDR3 DNA reads as TGTGCCAGCAGTTACGGCCGGGGTGAGCAGTACTTC.

The chain joins TRBV5-1 to TRBJ2-3; TRBD2 agrees at 7 bases. The trim removed 4 bases at V and 2 bases at J, leaving 16 bases unmatched. Looked up from germline, CDR1 is SGHRS and CDR2 is YFSETQ. The CDR3 consists of 18 residues. CDR3 bases: TGCGCCAGCAGCCTAAATACACTATTAGCGGGCTACACAGATACGCAGTATTTT. It codes for CASSLNTLLAGYTDTQYF.